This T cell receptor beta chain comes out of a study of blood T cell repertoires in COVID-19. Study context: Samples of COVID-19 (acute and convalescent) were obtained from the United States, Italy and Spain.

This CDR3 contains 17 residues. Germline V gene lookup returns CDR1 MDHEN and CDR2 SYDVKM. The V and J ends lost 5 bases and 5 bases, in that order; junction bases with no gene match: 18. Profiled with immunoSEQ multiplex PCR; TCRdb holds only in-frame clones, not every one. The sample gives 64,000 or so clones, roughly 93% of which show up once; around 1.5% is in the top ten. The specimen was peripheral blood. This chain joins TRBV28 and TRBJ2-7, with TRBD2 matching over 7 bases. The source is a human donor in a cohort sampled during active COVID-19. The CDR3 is CASSPYQFWREPHEQYF. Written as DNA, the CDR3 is TGTGCCAGCAGTCCCTATCAATTCTGGCGGGAGCCCCACGAGCAGTACTTC.